This T cell receptor beta chain was sequenced for a study of shared clonotypes between healthy human individuals. The data were produced by immunoSEQ multiplex PCR, yet TCRdb's version contains in-frame clones alone and is incomplete. The table has 2,500,000 or so clones, over 85% seen once. The germline gives CDR1 GTSNPN, CDR2 SVGIG (reference sequence). This CDR3 has 15 amino acids. With V trimmed by 2 bases and J by 4 bases, 6 bases remained unmatched. The rearrangement joins TRBV30 to TRBJ2-5; 11 positions match TRBD2. Source material: naive CD4+ T cells from PBMCs. Subset specified: CD45RA+ positively selected. This receptor was taken from a young man in good health. Some clones in this sample may be carry-over from other donors' samples. The CDR3 is CAWSSRGLAVETQYF. In DNA, the CDR3 is TGTGCCTGGAGTAGTCGGGGACTAGCGGTAGAGACCCAGTACTTC.